The clone carrying this T cell receptor beta chain was detected only a few times. In germline, CDR1 is LNHDA, CDR2 SQIVND (reference sequence). V gave up 7 bases and J gave up 8 bases, with 14 bases separating them. The CDR3 has 13 residues. This sample was taken from a study of blood T cell repertoires in COVID-19. Study summary: PBMCs, B-cell-depleted T cells, or T cells were the source of the cDNA or gDNA that made up the material.

Authors' data handling: It was from reference gene primer amplification that nucleated cell counts were estimated. The data were produced by immunoSEQ multiplex PCR, yet TCRdb's version contains in-frame clones alone and is incomplete. The V and J calls and the clone size are those of that table, but D and trimming were determined from the DNA. This table holds about 250,000 clones, roughly 82% found once. The clonotype was recovered from a woman of 80 years or more with COVID-19, enrolled during active disease. Input material: peripheral blood. The V and J genes are TRBV19 and TRBJ1-4; tentatively, D is TRBD1 (6 bases). CDR3 DNA: TGTGCCAGTATGGGGGGGGCCGAAGAAAAACTGTTTTTT. The encoded protein is CASMGGAEEKLFF.